One and the same sample provided the 25 T cell receptor beta chains below, sequenced in a study of beta chain features in type 1 diabetes. Every isolated RNA sample was fully reverse transcribed, so sequencing captured expressed TCRB transcripts. Sequencing used immunoSEQ multiplex PCR; TCRdb keeps in-frame clones, though not all of them. The table shows about 470,000 clones, with about 30% occurring only once. The sequencing input was naive CD4+ T cells from blood. Receptor source: a man between 18 and 29 years old in good health.

The chain couples TRBV28 to TRBJ1-1; D is unresolved. Germline-derived CDR1 and CDR2 are MDHEN and SYDVKM. V shed 4 bases and J shed 5 bases, with 14 bases lying between them. CDR3 size: 14 residues. CDR3 protein: CASSSGGESTEAFF. The CDR3 DNA reads as TGTGCCAGCAGTTCAGGCGGGGAATCGACTGAAGCTTTCTTT.

CDR3 amino acids: CAISASGIYNEQFF. CDR3 coding DNA: TGTGCCATCAGTGCTAGCGGTATATACAATGAGCAGTTCTTC. V gene TRBV10-3 combines with J gene TRBJ2-1; 7 nucleotides agree with TRBD2. The CDR3 consists of 14 residues. Per the germline V gene, CDR1 is ENHRY and CDR2 is SYGVKD. V was pared by 4 bases and J by 4 bases, with 4 bases of the junction left unmatched.

V and J are TRBV30 and TRBJ1-2, with D tentatively TRBD1 (6 bases). Per germline, CDR1 GTSNPN and CDR2 SVGIG (reference sequence). This CDR3 is built from 14 residues. Trimming removed 3 bases from V and 1 base from J, with 12 bases in between. The CDR3, as DNA: TGTGCCTGGAGCCCCGACAGGCTTAACTATGGCTACACCTTC. Its translation: CAWSPDRLNYGYTF.

Here the CDR3 DNA reads TGTGCCTGGAGCGGGAGAGGCACAGATACGCAGTATTTT. This encodes CAWSGRGTDTQYF. This rearrangement joins TRBV30 to TRBJ2-3; a weak D match, TRBD2 (6 bases). Trimming removed 3 bases at V and 1 base at J, with 8 bases between. The CDR3 is made up of 13 amino acids. Germline CDR1 reads GTSNPN; CDR2 reads SVGIG (reference sequence). Variable domain in full (rest from reference TRBV30 and TRBJ2-3): SQTIHQWPATLVQPVGSPLSLECTVEGTSNPNLYWYRQAAGRGLQLLFYSVGIGQISSEVPQNLSASRPQDRQFILSSKKLLLSDSGFYLCAWSGRGTDTQYFGPGTRLTVL.

The rearrangement links TRBV18 to TRBJ1-1, with 7 bases that match TRBD1. CDR3 length: 14 residues. Per the germline V gene, CDR1 is KGHSH and CDR2 is LQKENI. V lost 5 bases, J lost 5 bases, and 8 bases stayed unmatched. The CDR3 loop reads CASSSTGEGTEAFF. The CDR3 nucleotides are TGTGCCAGCTCATCTACAGGGGAGGGGACTGAAGCTTTCTTT.

Notes on this clone: The sample contains more than one DNA sequence encoding this CDR3. In nucleotides, the CDR3 is TGTGCCTGGACTAGCGGCACAGATACGCAGTATTTT. This sequence encodes CAWTSGTDTQYF. The chain recombines TRBV30 with TRBJ2-3, with D perhaps matching TRBD2 (6 bases). The CDR3 covers 12 residues. Germline values: CDR1 GTSNPN, CDR2 SVGIG (reference sequence). The germline V and J ends were trimmed by 4 bases and 1 base, with 6 bases remaining between them. Supplemented by reference TRBV30 and TRBJ2-3, the full variable domain reads SQTIHQWPATLVQPVGSPLSLECTVEGTSNPNLYWYRQAAGRGLQLLFYSVGIGQISSEVPQNLSASRPQDRQFILSSKKLLLSDSGFYLCAWTSGTDTQYFGPGTRLTVL.

This chain connects TRBV5-1 to TRBJ2-1; D remains ambiguous. Per germline, CDR1 SGHRS and CDR2 YFSETQ. The CDR3 length is 13 residues. The germline V and J ends were trimmed by 3 bases and 7 bases, with 11 bases remaining between them. DNA for the CDR3: TGCGCCAGCAGCTCTCGACCGGTTAATGAGCAGTTCTTC. Encoded protein: CASSSRPVNEQFF.

There are a few counts of this clone. Written as DNA, the CDR3 is TGTGCCTGGAGCATTTCCGGGGAGACCCAGTACTTC. Its protein product is CAWSISGETQYF. The chain combines TRBV30 with TRBJ2-5; D uncertain. The CDR3 extends over 12 amino acids. Germline V gene sequence: CDR1 GTSNPN, CDR2 SVGIG (reference sequence). V was cut by 3 bases and J by 5 bases, with 10 bases left in between.

This sequence joins TRBV30 and TRBJ1-1; tentatively, D is TRBD1 (5 bases). Germline loops: CDR1 GTSNPN, CDR2 SVGIG (reference sequence). With 4 bases removed from V and 3 bases from J, the gap between germline ends came to 15 bases. This CDR3 contains 14 residues. CDR3 residues: CAWNPGRMDTEAFF. The CDR3 DNA reads TGTGCCTGGAACCCAGGGAGGATGGACACTGAAGCTTTCTTT.

The CDR3 DNA reads as TGTGCCACCAGCCGGTTTAATGAGCAGTTCTTC. Protein: CATSRFNEQFF. V usage is TRBV15 and J usage is TRBJ2-1, with D unresolved. Trimming pared 5 bases from V and 7 bases from J, leaving 6 bases between. The CDR3 sequence is 11 residues long. Germline V lookup: CDR1 LNHNV, CDR2 YYDKDF (reference sequence).

The chain carries TRBV15 and TRBJ2-7; D is possibly TRBD1 (6 bases). V lost 0 bases and J lost 3, with 18 bases in between. Looked up from germline, CDR1 is LNHNV and CDR2 is YYDKDF (reference sequence). The CDR3 sequence is 17 residues long. DNA for the CDR3: TGTGCCACCAGCAGAGATCTTTCGGGACACGCGTACTACGAGCAGTACTTC. Residues: CATSRDLSGHAYYEQYF.

This clone was counted only a few times. The CDR3 here is CAPHNGELFF. The CDR3 DNA reads as TGTGCCCCCCACAACGGGGAGCTGTTTTTT. The chain links TRBV21-1 to TRBJ2-2; the table names TRBD1, a call not compared with the DNA. TRBV21-1 counts as a pseudogene. CDR3 length: 10 amino acids.

The chain is built from TRBV5-4 and TRBJ2-5; D is undetermined. There are 14 residues in the CDR3. CDR1 SGHNT and CDR2 YYREEE come from the germline V gene (reference sequence). Deletions cut 0 bases from V and 6 bases from J, with 12 bases between. CDR3 protein: CASSLEQSRKTQYF. For the CDR3, the DNA is TGTGCCAGCAGCTTGGAACAGAGCAGGAAGACCCAGTACTTC. The full variable domain, in which reference TRBV5-4 and TRBJ2-5 provide the parts outside the CDR3, is ETGVTQSPTHLIKTRGQQVTLRCSSQSGHNTVSWYQQALGQGPQFIFQYYREEENGRGNFPPRFSGLQFPNYSSELNVNALELDDSALYLCASSLEQSRKTQYFGPGTRLLVL.

V gene TRBV7-6 combines with J gene TRBJ1-2, with no clear D. The germline CDR1 and CDR2 sequences are SGHVS and FNYEAQ. V shed 2 bases and J shed 5 bases, with 6 bases lying between them. The CDR3 runs to 12 residues. CDR3 DNA: TGTGCCAGCAGCTTACCGGGATATGGCTACACCTTC. Protein product: CASSLPGYGYTF.

This clone has a handful of counts. The V and J genes are TRBV20-1 and TRBJ2-5, with D perhaps matching TRBD1 or TRBD2 (6 bases each). Germline CDR1 reads DFQATT; CDR2 reads SNEGSKA (reference sequence). This CDR3 region has 11 residues. V lost 6 bases and J 14 bases, leaving 19 bases between the germline ends. CDR3 DNA: TGCAGTGCGATAAGCAGGGGAGGATCCTACTTC. Protein product: CSAISRGGSYF.

Written as DNA, the CDR3 is TGTGCCAGCAGCTTACTCGGGCATGAGCAGTTCTTC. This gives the protein CASSLLGHEQFF. This sequence joins TRBV7-6 and TRBJ2-1; D gene unclear. This CDR3 contains 12 residues. V lost 2 bases to trimming and J lost 8 bases, with 7 bases between them. CDR1 is SGHVS and CDR2 is FNYEAQ in the germline V gene.

This sequence joins TRBV11-2 and TRBJ1-2; D is undetermined. Between the trimmed V and J ends, which lost 0 bases and 0 bases, there was a span of 5 bases. This CDR3 spans 14 amino acids. Looked up from germline, CDR1 is SGHAT and CDR2 is FQNNGV. The CDR3 loop is CASSLDPSNYGYTF. Here the CDR3 DNA reads TGTGCCAGCAGCTTAGACCCTTCTAACTATGGCTACACCTTC.

The table lists this clone with a few counts. This sample also contains other DNA sequences that code for the same CDR3. V and J are TRBV30 and TRBJ2-2; D unclear. The CDR3 loop spans 11 amino acids. The germline V gene has CDR1 GTSNPN and CDR2 SVGIG (reference sequence). The V and J ends lost 0 bases and 8 bases respectively, with 4 bases between them. The chain's CDR3 is CAWSVRGELFF. CDR3 DNA sequence: TGTGCCTGGAGTGTCAGGGGGGAGCTGTTTTTT.

The chain is built from TRBV4-1 and TRBJ1-5, with unresolved D. The length of the CDR3 is 13 residues. Germline values: CDR1 MGHRA, CDR2 YSYEKL. Trimming removed 1 base at V and 7 bases at J, with 8 bases between. The CDR3 reads CASSQVGSQPQHF. The CDR3 DNA follows: TGCGCCAGCAGCCAAGTCGGGTCGCAGCCCCAGCATTTT.

The rearrangement joins TRBV18 to TRBJ2-1; 9 positions agree with TRBD2. CDR3 length equals 16 residues. After removal of 3 bases from V and 9 bases from J, the junction contained 12 bases not matched to a gene. Germline assignment: CDR1 KGHSH and CDR2 LQKENI. CDR3: CASSPKGLAFGLEQFF. Here the CDR3 DNA reads TGTGCCAGCTCACCTAAGGGACTAGCATTTGGGCTTGAGCAGTTCTTC. The entire variable domain, with the rest obtained from reference TRBV18 and TRBJ2-1, is as follows: NAGVMQNPRHLVRRRGQEARLRCSPMKGHSHVYWYRQLPEEGLKFMVYLQKENIIDESGMPKERFSAEFPKEGPSILRIQQVVRGDSAAYFCASSPKGLAFGLEQFFGPGTRLTVL.

This clone was detected only a few times. The chain carries TRBV4-2 and TRBJ2-5, with 10 bases fitting TRBD2. The trim removed 0 bases at V and 6 bases at J, leaving 7 bases unmatched. The CDR3 contains 16 residues. The germline V gene has CDR1 LGHNA and CDR2 YNFKEQ. Written as DNA, the CDR3 is TGTGCCAGCAGCCAAGACGGGGCTAGCGGGAGTCAGACCCAGTACTTC. Translated: CASSQDGASGSQTQYF.

The chain is built from TRBV7-2 and TRBJ1-1, with a tentative D call TRBD1 (5 bases). The CDR3 length is 15 residues. V was cut by 4 bases and J by 1 base, with 13 bases left in between. Looked up from germline, CDR1 is SGHTA and CDR2 is FQGNSA. The CDR3 bases are TGTGCCAGCAGCTCCTGGACAAGGGAGAACACTGAAGCTTTCTTT. Encoded protein: CASSSWTRENTEAFF. Complete variable domain (other parts from reference TRBV7-2 and TRBJ1-1): GAGVSQSPSNKVTEKGKDVELRCDPISGHTALYWYRQSLGQGLEFLIYFQGNSAPDKSGLPSDRFSAERTGGSVSTLTIQRTQQEDSAVYLCASSSWTRENTEAFFGQGTRLTVV.

This clone was seen a handful of times. The chain carries TRBV15 and TRBJ2-7; 8 positions match TRBD1. Germline CDR1 reads LNHNV; CDR2 reads YYDKDF (reference sequence). The ends lost 5 bases at V and 3 bases at J; junction bases unmatched: 6. CDR3 length equals 14 residues. Here the CDR3 reads CATSEQTGGYEQYF. CDR3 bases: TGTGCCACCAGCGAACAAACAGGGGGCTACGAGCAGTACTTC.

This clone was seen only a few times. The chain recombines TRBV6-1 with TRBJ2-1; no clear D. The CDR3 sequence is 16 residues long. Germline V CDR1 and CDR2: MNHNS, SASEGT. Trimming cost V 3 bases and J 1 base, with 13 bases left between them. The CDR3 DNA follows: TGTGCCAGCAGTGACTGGAACCCTAAGTCCTACAATGAGCAGTTCTTC. It is translated as CASSDWNPKSYNEQFF.

This clone showed up just a few times. The CDR3 is CASSVNRAGANVLTF. The CDR3 nucleotides are TGTGCCAGCAGTGTAAACAGGGCTGGGGCCAACGTCCTGACTTTC. This chain connects TRBV6-1 to TRBJ2-6, with D maybe TRBD1 (6 bases). Germline CDR1 reads MNHNS; CDR2 reads SASEGT. V dropped 4 bases and J dropped 2 bases, with 9 bases sitting between them. CDR3 size: 15 residues.